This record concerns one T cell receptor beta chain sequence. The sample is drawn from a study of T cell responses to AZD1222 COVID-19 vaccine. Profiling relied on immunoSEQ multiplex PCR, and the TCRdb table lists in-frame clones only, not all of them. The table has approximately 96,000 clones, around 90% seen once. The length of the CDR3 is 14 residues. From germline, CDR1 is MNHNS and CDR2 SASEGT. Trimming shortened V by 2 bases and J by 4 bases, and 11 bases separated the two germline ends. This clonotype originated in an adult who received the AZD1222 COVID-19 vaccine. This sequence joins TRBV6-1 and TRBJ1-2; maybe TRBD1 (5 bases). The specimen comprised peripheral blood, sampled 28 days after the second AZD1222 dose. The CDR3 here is CASSERGYRYGYTF. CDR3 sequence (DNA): TGTGCCAGCAGTGAACGGGGGTACCGCTATGGCTACACCTTC.